This T cell receptor beta chain was recovered during a study of CD8 T cells in Susac syndrome. There are 14 residues in the CDR3. Germline V lookup: CDR1 SGHRS, CDR2 YFSETQ. The V end was cut by 3 bases, the J end by 6 bases, with 12 bases between. RNA totalling roughly 0.5 to 1 ug underwent reverse transcription with random hexamers. TCR beta CDR3 was amplified by immunoSEQ covering 54 Vbeta and 13 Jbeta. MiXCR was run by TCRdb on the immunoSEQ multiplex PCR reads, yielding one entry per CDR3 protein. The sample yields 200,000 or so distinct CDR3 sequences, roughly 95% seen once. The rearrangement links TRBV5-1 to TRBJ2-2; D not certain. What was sequenced was CD4+ T cells from PBMCs. The TCR comes from a human donor with multiple sclerosis. The CDR3 region is CASSSTSRAGELFF. CDR3 in DNA: TGCGCCAGCAGCTCTACGAGTCGCGCCGGGGAGCTGTTTTTT.